The 14 T cell receptor beta chains below come from one sample, sequenced in a study of T-cell reconstitution after alpha-beta-depleted transplantation in children. The authors prepared the TCRbeta library with unique molecular identifiers. MiXCR, run by TCRdb on the PCR reads, gives a single entry per CDR3 protein. In the table there are about a million distinct CDR3 sequences, around 30% of which are singletons. The starting material was PBMCs, mostly from graft donor cells, obtained 360 days after TCRalphabeta/CD19-depleted stem cell transplant. The receptors come from a boy under two years old who had a stem cell transplant for SCID, so the T cells may come from the graft donor.

V is TRBV4-3 and J is TRBJ2-5; D could derive from TRBD1 or TRBD2 (6 bases each). Germline lookup yields CDR1 LGHNA and CDR2 YSLEER. V lost 5 bases to trimming and J lost 1 base, with 14 bases between them. This CDR3 comprises 15 residues. Written as DNA, the CDR3 is TGCGCCAGCAGCTGGGGGGCGACACTCCAAGAGACCCAGTACTTC. Translated, it gives CASSWGATLQETQYF.

The V call is TRBV20-1, the J call TRBJ2-7, with D possibly TRBD1 on 5 matching bases. This CDR3 has 12 residues. The germline CDR1 and CDR2 sequences are DFQATT and SNEGSKA (reference sequence). Deletions cut 5 bases from V and 6 bases from J, with 14 bases between. The CDR3 loop is CSADLIRAEQYF. CDR3 DNA: TGCAGTGCTGATTTAATCAGGGCCGAGCAGTACTTC.

V gene TRBV13 combines with J gene TRBJ2-5; 9 bases agree with TRBD2. The CDR3 sequence is 16 residues long. Germline trimming cut 2 bases from V and 1 base from J; bases unmatched to any gene: 5. Germline values: CDR1 PRHDT, CDR2 FYEKMQ (reference sequence). CDR3 sequence: CASSLYAGGPQETQYF. Here the CDR3 DNA reads TGTGCCAGCAGCTTATATGCGGGGGGGCCCCAAGAGACCCAGTACTTC.

V gene TRBV11-2 combines with J gene TRBJ1-2; 7 bases match TRBD1. With V trimmed by 5 bases and J by 1 base, 4 bases remained unmatched. CDR1 SGHAT and CDR2 FQNNGV come from the germline V gene. The CDR3 has 14 amino acids. The CDR3 reads CASSEWDSNYGYTF. As DNA, the CDR3 is TGTGCCAGCAGCGAGTGGGACAGTAACTATGGCTACACCTTC.

This chain joins TRBV4-1 and TRBJ2-4; 9 nucleotides align to TRBD1. The CDR3 sequence is 17 residues long. The V gene end was trimmed by 4 bases and the J gene end by 3 bases; junction bases not matched to a gene: 10. Per germline, CDR1 MGHRA and CDR2 YSYEKL. The CDR3 spells CASSPGQGMWDKNIQYF. DNA of the CDR3: TGCGCCAGCAGCCCGGGACAGGGAATGTGGGACAAAAACATTCAGTACTTC.

The gene calls are TRBV5-1 and TRBJ2-3; D unclear. The germline V gene has CDR1 SGHRS and CDR2 YFSETQ. V was cut by 4 bases and J by 6 bases, with 21 bases left in between. This CDR3 region has 16 residues. CDR3 sequence: CASSPRVGVAGDTQYF. The DNA for the CDR3 is TGCGCCAGCAGCCCCCGGGTCGGAGTAGCCGGGGATACGCAGTATTTT.

V and J are TRBV6-5 and TRBJ2-3, with TRBD2 matching 10 bases. Germline trimming cut 2 bases from V and 4 bases from J; bases unmatched to any gene: 6. CDR1 and CDR2 from the germline V gene are MNHEY and SVGAGI. The length of the CDR3 is 16 residues. CDR3 coding DNA: TGTGCCAGCAGTTACCGGTGGAGCGGGGGGGCAGATACGCAGTATTTT. It yields the protein CASSYRWSGGADTQYF.

CDR3 loop: CATSSRSLGAVVVGNQPQHF. The CDR3 nucleotides are TGTGCCACCAGCTCCCGGAGTTTGGGGGCGGTCGTCGTTGGCAATCAGCCCCAGCATTTT. The chain is built from TRBV15 and TRBJ1-5; the D gene is possibly TRBD1 (6 bases). The V gene's germline CDR1 is LNHNV and CDR2 YYDKDF (reference sequence). Trimming took 5 bases from V and 2 from J, leaving 28 bases between them. This CDR3 contains 20 residues.

The genes are TRBV5-1 and TRBJ1-1; a weak D match, TRBD1 (5 bases). Germline V gene lookup returns CDR1 SGHRS and CDR2 YFSETQ. The CDR3 sequence is 13 residues long. Trimming removed 0 bases from V and 10 bases from J, with 13 bases in between. The CDR3 DNA sequence: TGCGCCAGCAGCTTGGAGGGGTCGGTTGGAGCTTTCTTT. It specifies CASSLEGSVGAFF.

A few counts support this clonotype. The rearrangement joins TRBV12-3 or TRBV12-4 to TRBJ1-4; D remains unclear. The CDR3 spans 14 residues. Deletions cut 5 bases from V and 7 bases from J, with 14 bases between. As DNA, the CDR3 is TGTGCCAGCAGTCCCAGGAGAGGCGGTGAAAAACTGTTTTTT. This codes for CASSPRRGGEKLFF.

This clonotype was picked up a small number of times. The chain uses TRBV6-5 and TRBJ1-5; D not certain. The CDR3 extends over 18 amino acids. Germline V gene lookup returns CDR1 MNHEY and CDR2 SVGAGI. Trimming took 2 bases from V and 0 from J, leaving 17 bases between them. The CDR3 loop reads CASSYPGQSNYSNQPQHF. The CDR3 nucleotides read TGTGCCAGCAGTTACCCCGGGCAGTCGAACTATAGCAATCAGCCCCAGCATTTT.

This clonotype was counted only a few times. The chain employs TRBV24-1 and TRBJ2-1, with 8 nucleotides matching TRBD1. Germline-derived CDR1 and CDR2 are KGHDR and SFDVKD. The CDR3 contains 18 residues. The V gene end was trimmed by 1 base and the J gene end by 1 base; junction bases not matched to a gene: 8. CDR3 in DNA: TGTGCCACCAGTGATTTTCAAACTGGACAGGGATCCTACAATGAGCAGTTCTTC. Amino acid sequence: CATSDFQTGQGSYNEQFF.

This chain connects TRBV15 to TRBJ2-2, with 8 nucleotides matching TRBD1. J lost 6 bases, V lost 3 bases, and 6 bases had no gene match. Germline-derived CDR1 and CDR2 are LNHNV and YYDKDF (reference sequence). The CDR3 is 15 amino acids. CDR3 protein: CATSRTGVLPGELFF. CDR3 in DNA: TGTGCCACCAGCAGGACAGGGGTTCTCCCCGGGGAGCTGTTTTTT.

This clonotype showed up just a few times. As DNA, the CDR3 is TGCGCCAGCAGCCAAGACGGTCTGAACACCGGGGAGCTGTTTTTT. Translation: CASSQDGLNTGELFF. J is TRBJ2-2 and V is TRBV4-3; D call uncertain. Germline V gives CDR1 LGHNA, CDR2 YSLEER. This CDR3 spans 15 amino acids. Trimming removed 0 bases at V and 1 base at J, with 6 bases between.